Below are 2 T cell receptor beta chains sequenced from a single sample in a study of cytomegalovirus exposure and HLA in healthy donors. The PCR was carried out with 60 Vbeta primers and 13 Jbeta primers. Repertoires were generated with immunoSEQ multiplex PCR, while TCRdb's copy carries only in-frame clones and drops some. There are approximately 150,000 clones in the sample; over 60% occur only once, and over 2.5% lies in the top ten. Sequencing used PBMCs. These receptors were collected from a woman in her 30s in good health and CMV-seronegative.

The V gene is TRBV4-1, the J gene TRBJ1-5; 8 bases agree with TRBD1. Trimming cost V 4 bases and J 7 bases; bases outside gene matches: 9. The germline CDR1 and CDR2 sequences are MGHRA and YSYEKL. The CDR3 is made up of 15 amino acids. The CDR3 sequence: CASSPSDRAGQPQHF. The CDR3 nucleotides are TGCGCCAGCAGCCCATCGGACAGGGCTGGGCAGCCCCAGCATTTT.

This chain uses TRBV18 with TRBJ1-5, with 9 bases identical to TRBD1. Germline CDR1 and CDR2: KGHSH and LQKENI. V lost 6 bases to trimming and J lost 4 bases; unmatched junction nucleotides: 7. There are 15 residues in the CDR3. The CDR3 nucleotides read TGTGCCAGCTCTCCGGGACAGGGTCGGAATCAGCCCCAGCATTTT. This translates into CASSPGQGRNQPQHF.